The 24 T cell receptor beta chains below all came from one sample that was sequenced in a study of sequential checkpoint blockade in melanoma. Method: immunoSEQ multiplex PCR; TCRdb's copy keeps in-frame clones and lacks some. Seen here are 9,500 to 15,000 clones, 82% observed once, and the top ten hold approximately 7.3%. Treatment indicated: randomized to nivolumab then ipilimumab (arm A) or the reverse (arm B). The sequencing here drew on CD8+ T cells sorted from blood (inferred from file names), taken from a patient given nivolumab and ipilimumab in sequence. All receptors come from a human donor with melanoma.

V gene TRBV27 combines with J gene TRBJ2-7; TRBD1 matches at 8 bases. The CDR3 spans 14 residues. Trimming at V came to 5 bases and at J to 0 bases, leaving 3 bases not matched to a gene. Germline V CDR1 and CDR2: MNHEY, SMNVEV (reference sequence). The CDR3 DNA reads as TGTGCCAGCAGTCGGACAGGGTACTCCTACGAGCAGTACTTC. It specifies CASSRTGYSYEQYF.

This sequence joins TRBV27 and TRBJ2-3, with 10 bases lining up with TRBD2. Germline V lookup: CDR1 MNHEY, CDR2 SMNVEV (reference sequence). V lost 5 bases, J lost 10 bases, and 15 bases stayed unmatched. The CDR3 runs 16 residues. The CDR3 spells CASSATPGLATLPQYF. CDR3 DNA sequence: TGTGCCAGCAGTGCGACACCGGGACTAGCGACTTTACCGCAGTATTTT.

The CDR3: CASSSKQGANTEAFF. CDR3 coding DNA: TGCGCCAGCAGCTCCAAACAGGGGGCGAACACTGAAGCTTTCTTT. The chain is built from TRBV5-1 and TRBJ1-1; the match to TRBD1 covers 9 bases. Trimming cost V 3 bases and J 1 base; bases outside gene matches: 4. Germline V gives CDR1 SGHRS, CDR2 YFSETQ. The CDR3 is 15 amino acids. Combining the CDR3 with reference TRBV5-1 and TRBJ1-1 gives the whole variable domain KAGVTQTPRYLIKTRGQQVTLSCSPISGHRSVSWYQQTPGQGLQFLFEYFSETQRNKGNFPGRFSGRQFSNSRSEMNVSTLELGDSALYLCASSSKQGANTEAFFGQGTRLTVV.

This clone was observed once. The CDR3 nucleotides are TGTGCCAGCAGCCCCGGGGGGGAGACCCAGTACTTC. This translates into CASSPGGETQYF. This chain connects TRBV14 to TRBJ2-5; TRBD2 matches at 7 bases. The CDR3 totals 12 residues. V was pared by 4 bases and J by 5 bases, with 1 base of the junction left unmatched. Germline assignment: CDR1 SGHDN and CDR2 FVKESK.

This clone was seen a single time. V and J are TRBV5-1 and TRBJ2-3, with 8 bases fitting TRBD2. Trimming cost V 3 bases and J 5 bases; bases outside gene matches: 14. CDR1 is SGHRS, CDR2 YFSETQ, per germline. The CDR3 runs 17 residues. The CDR3, as DNA: TGCGCCAGCAGCTCATGGGACCAAAGCGGGAGTGGAGATACGCAGTATTTT. Its translation: CASSSWDQSGSGDTQYF.

Notes on this clone: This sample includes further DNA sequences coding for the same CDR3. CDR3 nucleotide sequence: TGCGCCAGCAGCCCGAGCCGGGACAGGGTCTACGAGCAGTACTTC. This translates into CASSPSRDRVYEQYF. V usage is TRBV4-1 and J usage is TRBJ2-7, with 9 bases fitting TRBD1. J lost 3 bases, V lost 4 bases, and 7 bases had no gene match. The CDR3 has 15 amino acids. Germline V gene data show CDR1 as MGHRA and CDR2 as YSYEKL.

The CDR3: CSVDSGSYGYTF. The CDR3 bases are TGCAGCGTTGATTCGGGGAGCTATGGCTACACCTTC. The chain has TRBV29-1 and TRBJ1-2; no clear D. CDR3 length: 12 residues. V gave up 3 bases and J gave up 4 bases, with 9 bases separating them. Per the germline V gene, CDR1 is SQVTM and CDR2 is ANQGSEA.

V and J are TRBV9 and TRBJ2-1, with 13 bases lining up with TRBD2. Germline V CDR1 and CDR2: SGDLS, YYNGEE. Trimming removed 3 bases from V and 8 bases from J; junction bases left unmatched: 2. The CDR3 covers 14 residues. The CDR3 nucleotides read TGTGCCAGCAGCGGGACTAGCGGGAGATATGAGCAGTTCTTC. Amino acid sequence: CASSGTSGRYEQFF.

The gene calls are TRBV30 and TRBJ2-3; D may be TRBD2 (6 bases). Trimming pared 2 bases from V and 2 bases from J, leaving 14 bases between. Germline-derived CDR1 and CDR2 are GTSNPN and SVGIG (reference sequence). The CDR3 totals 15 residues. The CDR3 spells CAWSRTGVNTDTQYF. The CDR3 coding sequence is TGTGCCTGGAGTCGAACGGGGGTTAACACAGATACGCAGTATTTT. The complete variable domain, with remaining parts taken from reference TRBV30 and TRBJ2-3, reads SQTIHQWPATLVQPVGSPLSLECTVEGTSNPNLYWYRQAAGRGLQLLFYSVGIGQISSEVPQNLSASRPQDRQFILSSKKLLLSDSGFYLCAWSRTGVNTDTQYFGPGTRLTVL.

This chain connects TRBV27 to TRBJ2-7; no clear D. The V gene lost 4 bases and the J gene lost 3 bases, with 13 bases spanning the gap. The CDR3 is made up of 14 amino acids. From germline, CDR1 is MNHEY and CDR2 SMNVEV (reference sequence). CDR3: CASSWAGQDYEQYF. The CDR3 nucleotides read TGTGCCAGCAGTTGGGCCGGTCAGGACTACGAGCAGTACTTC.

The CDR3 DNA reads as TGTGCCTGGAGTGCCCGTTGGGGCAGGGGGCCAGGAAACTATGGCTACACCTTC. Its translation: CAWSARWGRGPGNYGYTF. The chain joins TRBV30 to TRBJ1-2, with TRBD1 matching over 8 bases. CDR1 is GTSNPN, CDR2 SVGIG, per germline (reference sequence). J gave up 2 bases and V 1 base, and 15 bases lay outside the gene matches. This CDR3 region has 18 residues.

V and J are TRBV27 and TRBJ2-3; TRBD1 agrees at 9 bases. V shed 4 bases, J shed 4 bases, and the junction held 3 bases outside the gene matches. The CDR3 has 14 residues. CDR1 and CDR2 (germline): MNHEY, SMNVEV (reference sequence). The CDR3 protein is CASSSWTGADTQYF. The CDR3 region has the DNA TGTGCCAGCAGTTCGTGGACAGGGGCAGATACGCAGTATTTT.

The chain employs TRBV27 and TRBJ1-1, with D tentatively TRBD1 (5 bases). Germline CDR1 and CDR2: MNHEY and SMNVEV (reference sequence). Trimming stripped 2 bases from V and 6 bases from J, with 10 bases between. This CDR3 comprises 13 residues. In DNA form, the CDR3 reads TGTGCCAGCAGTTTAAGCCCGGGGGCTGAAGCTTTCTTT. Amino acid sequence: CASSLSPGAEAFF.

The chain employs TRBV25-1 and TRBJ2-7; possible D gene TRBD1, 6 bases. This CDR3 contains 14 residues. Deletions cut 2 bases from V and 1 base from J, with 9 bases between. Per the germline V gene, CDR1 is MGHDK and CDR2 is SYGVNS. CDR3 bases: TGTGCCAGCAGTGAAGGACAGAGATCCTACGAGCAGTACTTC. It encodes CASSEGQRSYEQYF.

The V gene is TRBV13, the J gene TRBJ1-1; 7 positions agree with TRBD1. The J segment lost 8 bases and the V segment lost 4 bases, leaving 4 bases of the junction unmatched. CDR1 and CDR2 from the germline V gene are PRHDT and FYEKMQ (reference sequence). The length of the CDR3 is 12 residues. The CDR3 loop reads CASSSGQVEAFF. For the CDR3, the DNA is TGTGCCAGCAGCTCCGGACAGGTGGAAGCTTTCTTT.

This clone was counted once. The chain recombines TRBV6-5 with TRBJ1-1; a weak D match, TRBD1 (5 bases). The CDR3 extends over 12 amino acids. Trimming shortened V by 5 bases and J by 1 base, and 5 bases separated the two germline ends. Germline CDR1 is MNHEY and CDR2 is SVGAGI. The DNA for the CDR3 is TGTGCCAGCAGTACAGGGAACACTGAAGCTTTCTTT. Encoded protein: CASSTGNTEAFF.

The gene calls are TRBV6-5 and TRBJ2-2; no clear D gene. Germline V gene sequence: CDR1 MNHEY, CDR2 SVGAGI. V lost 5 bases, J lost 3 bases, and 7 bases lay in between. The CDR3 consists of 13 residues. CDR3 in amino acids: CASSRVHTGELFF. Here the CDR3 DNA reads TGTGCCAGCAGTCGCGTTCACACCGGGGAGCTGTTTTTT.

The V gene is TRBV5-4, the J gene TRBJ2-7, with TRBD2 as a possible D gene (7 bases). CDR3 size: 14 residues. The ends were cut back, 10 bases at V and 3 bases at J, with 20 bases in the middle. Per germline, CDR1 SGHNT and CDR2 YYREEE (reference sequence). DNA of the CDR3: TGTGCCGTAAGGAGGGGGGGCGAGAGCTACGAGCAGTACTTC. Its translation is CAVRRGGESYEQYF. Using reference TRBV5-4 and TRBJ2-7 for the parts outside the CDR3, the full variable domain is ETGVTQSPTHLIKTRGQQVTLRCSSQSGHNTVSWYQQALGQGPQFIFQYYREEENGRGNFPPRFSGLQFPNYSSELNVNALELDDSALYLCAVRRGGESYEQYFGPGTRLTVT.

The genes are TRBV5-1 and TRBJ2-3; a possible D gene is TRBD1 (5 bases). This CDR3 contains 16 residues. Trimming removed 0 bases from V and 0 bases from J, with 11 bases in between. Per germline, CDR1 SGHRS and CDR2 YFSETQ. The CDR3 sequence: CASSLEGQGSTDTQYF. In DNA form, the CDR3 reads TGCGCCAGCAGCTTGGAGGGCCAGGGTAGCACAGATACGCAGTATTTT. Supplemented by reference TRBV5-1 and TRBJ2-3, the full variable domain reads KAGVTQTPRYLIKTRGQQVTLSCSPISGHRSVSWYQQTPGQGLQFLFEYFSETQRNKGNFPGRFSGRQFSNSRSEMNVSTLELGDSALYLCASSLEGQGSTDTQYFGPGTRLTVL.

This rearrangement joins TRBV29-1 to TRBJ1-2; 12 bases align to TRBD1. CDR1 is SQVTM and CDR2 is ANQGSEA in the germline V gene. The V and J ends lost 4 bases and 7 bases, in that order; junction bases with no gene match: 7. This CDR3 has 14 amino acids. This CDR3 reads CSVAGTGGVGGYTF. The CDR3 DNA follows: TGCAGCGTTGCAGGGACAGGGGGCGTAGGTGGCTACACCTTC.

This clone appeared once. The J gene is TRBJ2-4, the V gene TRBV15; 7 bases fit TRBD1. The J segment lost 8 bases and the V segment lost 3 bases, leaving 10 bases of the junction unmatched. CDR1 and CDR2 (germline): LNHNV, YYDKDF (reference sequence). The CDR3 is made up of 15 amino acids. The DNA of the CDR3 is TGTGCCACCAGCAGTGCCCCGCGACAGGGCTACATTCAGTACTTC. Protein: CATSSAPRQGYIQYF.

The chain recombines TRBV28 with TRBJ1-1; D possibly corresponds to TRBD1 (5 bases). CDR3 length equals 15 residues. Trimming stripped 3 bases from V and 1 base from J, with 12 bases between. Germline V gene sequence: CDR1 MDHEN, CDR2 SYDVKM. In DNA form, the CDR3 reads TGTGCCAGCAGTTTCGGGGGATCGGGGAACACTGAAGCTTTCTTT. Protein product: CASSFGGSGNTEAFF.

Judged by abundance, this clone is medium-sized. V and J are TRBV28 and TRBJ2-7; 7 bases align to TRBD1. The V gene's germline CDR1 is MDHEN and CDR2 SYDVKM. Trimming cost V 8 bases and J 0 bases; bases outside gene matches: 4. The CDR3 is made up of 13 amino acids. The CDR3 bases are TGTGCCAGCCGACAGGGTGGCTCCTACGAGCAGTACTTC. It codes for CASRQGGSYEQYF. Full variable domain (missing parts from reference TRBV28 and TRBJ2-7): DVKVTQSSRYLVKRTGEKVFLECVQDMDHENMFWYRQDPGLGLRLIYFSYDVKMKEKGDIPEGYSVSREKKERFSLILESASTNQTSMYLCASRQGGSYEQYFGPGTRLTVT.

This clone was found a few times. The V and J genes are TRBV28 and TRBJ2-3; unclear D gene. The CDR3 runs 13 residues. Germline loops: CDR1 MDHEN, CDR2 SYDVKM. The ends were cut back, 5 bases at V and 2 bases at J, with 8 bases in the middle. The CDR3 is CASSPRLTDTQYF. In DNA form, the CDR3 reads TGTGCCAGCAGTCCCAGACTCACAGATACGCAGTATTTT.